Listed below are T cell receptor beta chains from one sample, sequenced in a study of vaccination effects on CD4 cells after COVID-19. No antigens are known for them. TCRdb's copy holds only in-frame clones and misses some; the assay was immunoSEQ multiplex PCR. Here the sample spans tens of thousands of clones, over 65% being singletons. This sample comprised CD4+ T cells from PBMCs cultured with HCoV-OC43 spike peptides, obtained before COVID-19 vaccination. The receptors stem from a human donor who received a COVID-19 vaccine. Both conserved end residues are part of each CDR3. D genes are given only for firm matches.

TRBV5-6	TRBJ2-1	11	.	CASSSRHEQFF
TRBV4-1	TRBJ1-4	15	TRBD1	CASSPGTVSNEKLFF
TRBV7-9	TRBJ2-5	15	TRBD2	CASSLVLAGLETQYF
TRBV12-3/TRBV12-4	TRBJ1-4	13	.	CASSPWDGEKLFF
TRBV12-3/TRBV12-4	TRBJ1-1	11	.	CASSKQGRAFF
TRBV5-1	TRBJ1-2	13	.	CASSQEPNYGYTF
TRBV6-5	TRBJ2-2	15	.	CASSYGRENTGELFF
TRBV27	TRBJ2-7	14	TRBD2	CASRLLAGVYEQYF
TRBV5-1	TRBJ2-5	12	.	CASSPKGETQYF
TRBV5-1	TRBJ2-5	14	.	CASSSTGGTETQYF
TRBV7-2	TRBJ2-7	17	.	CASSLFGVPTSSYEQYF
TRBV5-1	TRBJ2-1	17	.	CASDPGVAAFSYNEQFF
TRBV29-1	TRBJ1-1	10	.	CSVGYSEAFF
TRBV6-2/TRBV6-3	TRBJ2-2	12	.	CASRPGAGELFF
TRBV19	TRBJ2-1	15	TRBD2	CASSIVGRAIYEQFF
TRBV5-4	TRBJ2-3	15	.	CASMENHLPTDTQYF
TRBV5-4	TRBJ1-1	15	.	CASSTPDRGVAEAFF
TRBV5-1	TRBJ1-1	14	TRBD1	CASSSIGQGLKAFF
TRBV20-1	TRBJ1-3	14	.	CSASLGGSGNTIYF
TRBV5-1	TRBJ1-2	14	.	CASSLSPGTYGYTF
TRBV6-6	TRBJ1-3	15	TRBD1	CASSSRGQGGNTIYF
TRBV5-1	TRBJ2-1	12	.	CASSPTANEQFF
TRBV6-1	TRBJ2-3	18	TRBD2	CASSEEARGLVITDTQYF
TRBV6-5	TRBJ2-7	15	TRBD1	CASSYRQGSSYEQYF
TRBV3-1/TRBV3-2	TRBJ2-3	15	TRBD2	CASSPGTSGTDTQYF
TRBV5-8	TRBJ1-3	15	.	CASSLEGERENTIYF